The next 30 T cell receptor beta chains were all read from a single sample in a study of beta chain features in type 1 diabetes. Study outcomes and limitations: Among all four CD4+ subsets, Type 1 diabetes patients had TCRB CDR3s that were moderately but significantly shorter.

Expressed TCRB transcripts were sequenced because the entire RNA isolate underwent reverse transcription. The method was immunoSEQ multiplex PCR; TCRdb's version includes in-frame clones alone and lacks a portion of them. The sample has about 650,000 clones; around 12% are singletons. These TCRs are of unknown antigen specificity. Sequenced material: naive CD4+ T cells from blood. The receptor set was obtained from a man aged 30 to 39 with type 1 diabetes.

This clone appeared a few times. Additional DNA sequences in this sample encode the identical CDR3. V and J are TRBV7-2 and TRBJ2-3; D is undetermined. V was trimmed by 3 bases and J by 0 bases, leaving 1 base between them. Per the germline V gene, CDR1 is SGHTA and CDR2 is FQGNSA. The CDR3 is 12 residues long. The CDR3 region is CASSFSTDTQYF. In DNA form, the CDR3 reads TGTGCCAGCAGCTTCAGCACAGATACGCAGTATTTT.

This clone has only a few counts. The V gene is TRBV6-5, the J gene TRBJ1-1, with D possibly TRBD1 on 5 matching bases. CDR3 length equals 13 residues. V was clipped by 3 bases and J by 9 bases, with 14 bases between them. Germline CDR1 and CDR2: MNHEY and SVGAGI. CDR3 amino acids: CASSYGWGGQAFF. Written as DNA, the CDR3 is TGTGCCAGCAGTTATGGTTGGGGCGGGCAAGCTTTCTTT.

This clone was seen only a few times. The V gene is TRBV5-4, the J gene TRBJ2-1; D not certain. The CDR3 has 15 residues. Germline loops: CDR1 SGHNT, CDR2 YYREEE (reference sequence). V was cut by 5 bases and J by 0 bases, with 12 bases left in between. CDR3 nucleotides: TGTGCCAGCAGTAAAGGTCCCGGCTCCTACAATGAGCAGTTCTTC. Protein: CASSKGPGSYNEQFF.

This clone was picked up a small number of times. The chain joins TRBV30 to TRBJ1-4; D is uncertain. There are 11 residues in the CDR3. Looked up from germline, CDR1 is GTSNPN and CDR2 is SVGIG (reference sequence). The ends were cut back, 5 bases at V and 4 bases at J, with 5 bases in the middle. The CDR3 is CAWDLNEKLFF. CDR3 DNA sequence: TGTGCCTGGGATCTTAATGAAAAACTGTTTTTT.

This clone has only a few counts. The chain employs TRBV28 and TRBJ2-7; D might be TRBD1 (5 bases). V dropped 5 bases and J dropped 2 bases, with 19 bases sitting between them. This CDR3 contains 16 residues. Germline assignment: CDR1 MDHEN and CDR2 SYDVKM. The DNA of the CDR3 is TGTGCCAGCAGTCTACCACCCCGCCGGACAACCTACGAGCAGTACTTC. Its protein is CASSLPPRRTTYEQYF.

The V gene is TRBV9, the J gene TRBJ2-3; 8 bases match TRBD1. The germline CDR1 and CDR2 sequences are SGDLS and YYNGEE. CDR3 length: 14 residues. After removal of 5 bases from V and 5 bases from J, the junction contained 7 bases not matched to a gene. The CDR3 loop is CASSIQGGRDTQYF. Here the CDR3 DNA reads TGTGCCAGCAGTATACAGGGGGGCCGAGATACGCAGTATTTT.

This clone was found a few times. CDR3: CASSDTGTEETQYF. CDR3 sequence (DNA): TGTGCCAGCAGTGATACCGGGACCGAAGAGACCCAGTACTTC. The rearrangement uses TRBV4-2 and TRBJ2-5, with D perhaps being TRBD1 or TRBD2 (5 bases each). Germline CDR1 LGHNA, CDR2 YNFKEQ. This CDR3 comprises 14 residues. Trimming shortened V by 6 bases and J by 3 bases, and 14 bases separated the two germline ends.

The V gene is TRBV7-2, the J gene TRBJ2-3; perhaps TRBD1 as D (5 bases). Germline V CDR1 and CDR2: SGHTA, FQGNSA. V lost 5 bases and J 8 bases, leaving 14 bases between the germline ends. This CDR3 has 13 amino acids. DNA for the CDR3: TGTGCCAGCAGCATGGGGCCGGGCGGTACGCAGTATTTT. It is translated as CASSMGPGGTQYF.

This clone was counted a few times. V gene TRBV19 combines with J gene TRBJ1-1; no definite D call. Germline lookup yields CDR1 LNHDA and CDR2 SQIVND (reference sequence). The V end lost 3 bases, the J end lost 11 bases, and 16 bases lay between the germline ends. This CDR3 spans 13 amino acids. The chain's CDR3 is CASSMLTEPGAFF. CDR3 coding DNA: TGTGCCAGTAGTATGTTGACCGAACCCGGGGCTTTCTTT.

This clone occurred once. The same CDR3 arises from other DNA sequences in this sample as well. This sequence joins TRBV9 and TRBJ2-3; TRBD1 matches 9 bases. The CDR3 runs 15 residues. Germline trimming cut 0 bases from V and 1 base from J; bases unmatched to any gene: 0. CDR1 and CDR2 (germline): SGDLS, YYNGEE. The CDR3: CASSVGQGGTDTQYF. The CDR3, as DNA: TGTGCCAGCAGCGTAGGACAGGGGGGCACAGATACGCAGTATTTT.

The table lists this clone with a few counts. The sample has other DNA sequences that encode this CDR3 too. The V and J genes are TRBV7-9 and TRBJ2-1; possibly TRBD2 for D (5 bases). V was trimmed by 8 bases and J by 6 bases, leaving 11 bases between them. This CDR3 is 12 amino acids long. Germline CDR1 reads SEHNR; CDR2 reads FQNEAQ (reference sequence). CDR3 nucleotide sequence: TGTGCCAGCTCTCCCACTAGCAATGAGCAGTTCTTC. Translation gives CASSPTSNEQFF.

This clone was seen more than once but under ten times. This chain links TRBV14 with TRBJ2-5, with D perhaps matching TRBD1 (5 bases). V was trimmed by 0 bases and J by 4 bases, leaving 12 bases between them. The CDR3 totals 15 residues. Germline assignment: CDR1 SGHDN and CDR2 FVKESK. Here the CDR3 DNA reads TGTGCCAGCAGCCAAGATCGTAGGGGCGGAGAGACCCAGTACTTC. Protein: CASSQDRRGGETQYF.

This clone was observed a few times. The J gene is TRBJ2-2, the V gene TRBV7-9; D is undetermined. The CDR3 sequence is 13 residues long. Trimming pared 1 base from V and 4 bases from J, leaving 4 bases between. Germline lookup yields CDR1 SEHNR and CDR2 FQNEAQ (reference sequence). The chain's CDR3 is CASSLEITGELFF. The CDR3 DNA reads TGTGCCAGCAGCTTAGAGATCACCGGGGAGCTGTTTTTT. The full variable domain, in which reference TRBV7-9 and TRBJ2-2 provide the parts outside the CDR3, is DTGVSQNPRHKITKRGQNVTFRCDPISEHNRLYWYRQTLGQGPEFLTYFQNEAQLEKSRLLSDRFSAERPKGSFSTLEIQRTEQGDSAMYLCASSLEITGELFFGEGSRLTVL.

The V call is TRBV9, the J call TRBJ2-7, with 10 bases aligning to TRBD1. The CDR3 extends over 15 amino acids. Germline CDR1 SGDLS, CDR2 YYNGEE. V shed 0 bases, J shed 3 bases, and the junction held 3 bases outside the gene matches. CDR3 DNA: TGTGCCAGCAGCGTAGACGGGACAGGGGTCTACGAGCAGTACTTC. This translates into CASSVDGTGVYEQYF.

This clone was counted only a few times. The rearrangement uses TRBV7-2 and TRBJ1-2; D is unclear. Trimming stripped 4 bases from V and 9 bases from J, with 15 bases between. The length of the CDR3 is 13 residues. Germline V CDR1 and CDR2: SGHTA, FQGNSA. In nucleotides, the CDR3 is TGTGCCAGCAGCTCCCGGGAGCCGAGGAGCTACACCTTC. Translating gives CASSSREPRSYTF.

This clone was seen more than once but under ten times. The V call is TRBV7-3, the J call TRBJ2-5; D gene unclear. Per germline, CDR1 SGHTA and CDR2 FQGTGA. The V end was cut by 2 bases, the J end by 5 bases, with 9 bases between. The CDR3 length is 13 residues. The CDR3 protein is CASSLGSWETQYF. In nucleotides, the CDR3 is TGTGCCAGCAGCTTAGGCTCGTGGGAGACCCAGTACTTC.

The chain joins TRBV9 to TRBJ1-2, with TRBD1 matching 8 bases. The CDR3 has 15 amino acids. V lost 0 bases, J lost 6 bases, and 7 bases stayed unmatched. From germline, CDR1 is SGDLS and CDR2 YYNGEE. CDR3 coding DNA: TGTGCCAGCAGCGTAGTCGAGGACAGGGATCATGGCTACACCTTC. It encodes CASSVVEDRDHGYTF.

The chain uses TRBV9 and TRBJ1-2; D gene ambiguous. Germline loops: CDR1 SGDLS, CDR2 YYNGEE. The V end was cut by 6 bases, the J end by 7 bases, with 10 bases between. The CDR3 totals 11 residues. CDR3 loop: CASIQRVGYTF. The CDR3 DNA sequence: TGTGCCAGCATCCAGAGGGTTGGCTACACCTTC.

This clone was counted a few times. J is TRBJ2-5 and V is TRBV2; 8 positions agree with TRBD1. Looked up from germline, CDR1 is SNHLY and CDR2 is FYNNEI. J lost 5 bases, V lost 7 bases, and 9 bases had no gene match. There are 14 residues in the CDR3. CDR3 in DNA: TGTGCCAGCAAAGTTGACAGGGGCATGGAGACCCAGTACTTC. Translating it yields CASKVDRGMETQYF.

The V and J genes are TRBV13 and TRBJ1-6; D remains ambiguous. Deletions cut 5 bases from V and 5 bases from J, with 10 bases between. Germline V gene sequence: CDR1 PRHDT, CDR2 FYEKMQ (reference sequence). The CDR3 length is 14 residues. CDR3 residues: CASSASGDNSPLHF. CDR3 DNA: TGTGCCAGCAGCGCAAGCGGGGATAATTCACCCCTCCACTTT. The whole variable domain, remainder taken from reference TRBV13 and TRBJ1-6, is AAGVIQSPRHLIKEKRETATLKCYPIPRHDTVYWYQQGPGQDPQFLISFYEKMQSDKGSIPDRFSAQQFSDYHSELNMSSLELGDSALYFCASSASGDNSPLHFGNGTRLTVT.

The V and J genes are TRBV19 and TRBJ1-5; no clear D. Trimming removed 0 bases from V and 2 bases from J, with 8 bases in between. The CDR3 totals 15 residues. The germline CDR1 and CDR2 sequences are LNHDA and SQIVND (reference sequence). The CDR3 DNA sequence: TGTGCCAGTAGTATAGATCGGGGAGGCAATCAGCCCCAGCATTTT. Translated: CASSIDRGGNQPQHF.

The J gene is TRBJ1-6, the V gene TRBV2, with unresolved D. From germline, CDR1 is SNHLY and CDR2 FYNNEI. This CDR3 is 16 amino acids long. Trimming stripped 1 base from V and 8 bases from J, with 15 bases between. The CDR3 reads CASSEGVYTAYSPLHF. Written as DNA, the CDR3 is TGTGCCAGCAGTGAAGGGGTATACACAGCTTATTCACCCCTCCACTTT.

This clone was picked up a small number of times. CDR3 DNA sequence: TGTGCCAGCGGGACAGGGGGTACCGGGGAGCTGTTTTTT. Amino acids: CASGTGGTGELFF. The chain is built from TRBV2 and TRBJ2-2, with 11 bases identical to TRBD1. The CDR3 is 13 residues long. CDR1 is SNHLY, CDR2 FYNNEI, per germline. V dropped 8 bases and J dropped 5; count of bases not matched to a gene: 1.

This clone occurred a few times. CDR3 protein: CASRSSGVNEQFF. The DNA of the CDR3 is TGTGCCAGCAGGTCATCCGGAGTAAATGAGCAGTTCTTC. V usage is TRBV6-5 and J usage is TRBJ2-1; D remains unclear. This CDR3 comprises 13 residues. V was cut by 6 bases and J by 7 bases, with 13 bases left in between. From germline, CDR1 is MNHEY and CDR2 SVGAGI.

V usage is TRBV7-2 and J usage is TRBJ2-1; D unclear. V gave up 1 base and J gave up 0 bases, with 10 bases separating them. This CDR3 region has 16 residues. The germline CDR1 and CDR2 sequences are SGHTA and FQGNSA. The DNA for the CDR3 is TGTGCCAGCAGCTTAGTATCTGGGTTCTCCTACAATGAGCAGTTCTTC. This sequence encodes CASSLVSGFSYNEQFF.

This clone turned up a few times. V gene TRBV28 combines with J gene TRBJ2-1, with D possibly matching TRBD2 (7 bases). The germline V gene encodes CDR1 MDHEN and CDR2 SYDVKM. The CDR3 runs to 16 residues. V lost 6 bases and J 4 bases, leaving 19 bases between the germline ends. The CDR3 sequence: CASSPRGGQVYNEQFF. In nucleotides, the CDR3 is TGTGCCAGCAGCCCAAGGGGGGGCCAGGTTTACAATGAGCAGTTCTTC.

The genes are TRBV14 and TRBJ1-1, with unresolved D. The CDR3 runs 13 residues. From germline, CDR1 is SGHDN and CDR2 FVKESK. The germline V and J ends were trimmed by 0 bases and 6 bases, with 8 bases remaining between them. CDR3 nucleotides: TGTGCCAGCAGCCAAGATAGGGCACCTGAAGCTTTCTTT. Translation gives CASSQDRAPEAFF. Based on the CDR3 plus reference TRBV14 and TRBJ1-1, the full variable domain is EAGVTQFPSHSVIEKGQTVTLRCDPISGHDNLYWYRRVMGKEIKFLLHFVKESKQDESGMPNNRFLAERTGGTYSTLKVQPAELEDSGVYFCASSQDRAPEAFFGQGTRLTVV.

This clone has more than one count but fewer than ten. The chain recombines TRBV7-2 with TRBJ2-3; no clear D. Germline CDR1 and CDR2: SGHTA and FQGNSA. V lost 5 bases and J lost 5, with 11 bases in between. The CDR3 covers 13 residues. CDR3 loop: CASSTIPRDTQYF. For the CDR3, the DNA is TGTGCCAGCAGCACGATCCCAAGAGATACGCAGTATTTT. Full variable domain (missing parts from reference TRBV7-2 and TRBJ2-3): GAGVSQSPSNKVTEKGKDVELRCDPISGHTALYWYRQSLGQGLEFLIYFQGNSAPDKSGLPSDRFSAERTGGSVSTLTIQRTQQEDSAVYLCASSTIPRDTQYFGPGTRLTVL.

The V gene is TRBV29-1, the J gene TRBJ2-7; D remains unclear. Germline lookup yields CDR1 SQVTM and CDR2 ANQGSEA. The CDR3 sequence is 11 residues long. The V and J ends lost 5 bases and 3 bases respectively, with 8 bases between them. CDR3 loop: CSVSRSYEQYF. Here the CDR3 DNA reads TGCAGCGTTTCCAGAAGCTACGAGCAGTACTTC.

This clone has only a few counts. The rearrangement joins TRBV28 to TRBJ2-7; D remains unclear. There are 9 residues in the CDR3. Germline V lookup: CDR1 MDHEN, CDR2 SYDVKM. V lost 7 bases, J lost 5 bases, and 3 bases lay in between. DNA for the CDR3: TGTGCCAGCATGGACGAGCAGTACTTC. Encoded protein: CASMDEQYF.